Listed below are T cell receptor beta chains from one sample, sequenced in a study of response to subunit inactivated influenza vaccine. TCRdb itself ran the RT-PCR reads through MiXCR, one entry per CDR3 protein. The table lists approximately 500,000 distinct CDR3 sequences, 10% to 15% of them singletons. The starting material was PBMCs from blood, obtained more than 35 days after vaccination. The receptors were gathered from a man in his forties or fifties who received an inactivated influenza vaccine. Both conserved end residues are part of each CDR3. The D gene is left open where the match is weak. Where a row states a size, it is once, few, many or the class of an expanded clone; other rows omit it.

j_call d_call clone_size cdr3_length v_call cdr3_nt cdr3_aa
TRBJ1-1 TRBD1 few 15 TRBV6-1 TGTGCCAGCAGTGGGGCAATGACAGGGGCGACTGAAGCTTTCTTT CASSGAMTGATEAFF
TRBJ2-7 - - 12 TRBV5-6 TGTGCCAGCAGCCCCCGAGGTCGCGAGCAGTACTTC CASSPRGREQYF
TRBJ2-1 - many 16 TRBV5-1 TGCGCCAGCGCCCCTAGTGCGACTACCTCCTACAATGAGCAGTTCTTC CASAPSATTSYNEQFF
TRBJ1-1 TRBD1 - 16 TRBV7-6 TGTGCCAGCAGCTTAGCCCACAGGGACAGGGACACTGAAGCTTTCTTT CASSLAHRDRDTEAFF
TRBJ2-3 - - 15 TRBV4-3 TGCGCCAGCAGCCAACTGACAGAGAGCACAGATACGCAGTATTTT CASSQLTESTDTQYF
TRBJ2-1 TRBD2 - 15 TRBV7-8 TGTGCCAGCAGCCCCCGGGCTAGCGGGAGCAATGAGCAGTTCTTC CASSPRASGSNEQFF
TRBJ1-5 TRBD1 few 15 TRBV6-1 TGTGCCAGCAGCGCCTGGGTTACAGGGGGGGGGCCCCAGCATTTT CASSAWVTGGGPQHF
TRBJ2-7 TRBD2 - 19 TRBV20-1 TGCAGTGCTAGACCCACCCTCACTCGACTAGCGGGAACTGGCTACGAGCAGTACTTC CSARPTLTRLAGTGYEQYF
TRBJ1-4 TRBD1 many 13 TRBV10-3 TGTGCCATCAGTCCGGGACAGAATGAAAAACTGTTTTTT CAISPGQNEKLFF
TRBJ1-1 - few 11 TRBV20-1 TGCAGTGCTAACAGCCGGGTTGAAGCTTTCTTT CSANSRVEAFF
TRBJ2-7 TRBD2 - 14 TRBV10-3 TGTGCCATCAGTGTTAAGCGGGAGGCCTACGAGCAGTACTTC CAISVKREAYEQYF
TRBJ2-5 TRBD2 - 13 TRBV20-1 TGCAGTGGGTTAACTAGCGGGAGACAGACCCAGTACTTC CSGLTSGRQTQYF
TRBJ2-1 - - 14 TRBV12-3/TRBV12-4 TGTGCCAGCACCCCTCGGGAGATCTACGGTGAGCAGTTCTTC CASTPREIYGEQFF
TRBJ1-4 - few 13 TRBV6-1 TGTGCCAGCGGGAGACAGTCTGGTGGAAAACTGTTTTTT CASGRQSGGKLFF
TRBJ1-6 - many 13 TRBV27 TGTGCCAGTACCCGTGTTCTAAATTCACCCCTCCACTTT CASTRVLNSPLHF
TRBJ1-2 - few 13 TRBV20-1 TGCAGTGCTAGAGACCAACGGAACTATGGCTACACCTTC CSARDQRNYGYTF
TRBJ2-3 TRBD2 few 16 TRBV6-4 TGTGCCAGCCCTTTAAAGCTAGCGGGAATTGCGGATACGCAGTATTTT CASPLKLAGIADTQYF
TRBJ2-7 - few 14 TRBV12-3/TRBV12-4 TGTGCCAGCAGTTTGGTAGCGGAGATCTACGAGCAGTACTTC CASSLVAEIYEQYF
TRBJ2-1 TRBD1 - 15 TRBV6-5 TGTGCCAGCAGTTACCGGGACAGGGGGTCTACTGAGCAGTTCTTC CASSYRDRGSTEQFF
TRBJ1-3 - few 17 TRBV4-1 TGCGCCAGCAGCCAAGTTAGACTGTCCGTCTCTGGAAACACCATATATTTT CASSQVRLSVSGNTIYF
TRBJ2-1 TRBD2 few 14 TRBV20-1 TGCAGTGCTAGAGGACTAGCGTTTGAAAATGAGCAGTTCTTC CSARGLAFENEQFF
TRBJ2-3 - - 15 TRBV12-3/TRBV12-4 TGTGCCAGCAGTTTACTCGCGGTCCGGGGAGATACGCAGTATTTT CASSLLAVRGDTQYF
TRBJ1-1 - few 13 TRBV7-8 TGTGCCAGCAGCGCGGGACACAACACTGAAGCTTTCTTT CASSAGHNTEAFF
TRBJ1-6 - - 13 TRBV6-2/TRBV6-3 TGTGCCAGCAGTTACCCAGGGCTTTCACCCCTCCACTTT CASSYPGLSPLHF
TRBJ2-7 - many 12 TRBV24-1 TGTGCCACCAGTGATCCTTCCGGGGAGCAGTACTTC CATSDPSGEQYF
TRBJ2-6 - few 16 TRBV4-2 TGTGCCAGCAGCACGTCCGCGGGGACTGGGGCCAACGTCCTGACTTTC CASSTSAGTGANVLTF
TRBJ2-5 - - 17 TRBV11-2 TGTGCCAGCAGGGATACTTCTCAGGGAGTTGGGCAAGAGACCCAGTACTTC CASRDTSQGVGQETQYF
TRBJ2-3 - many 13 TRBV6-1 TGTGCCAGCAGTGAACTACTAGACCATACGCAGTATTTT CASSELLDHTQYF
TRBJ2-7 TRBD1 few 13 TRBV29-1 TGCAGCGTTAGACAGGGACCAAAAGACGAGCAGTACTTC CSVRQGPKDEQYF
TRBJ2-1 TRBD2 - 16 TRBV3-1 TGTGCCAGCAGCCAAGCCGGGACTAGCGGGGGAAATGAGCAGTTCTTC CASSQAGTSGGNEQFF
TRBJ2-5 TRBD2 few 19 TRBV20-1 TGCAGTGCTAGAGATGTGGCAGGAGGACTAGCGGGAGAGGTAGAGACCCAGTACTTC CSARDVAGGLAGEVETQYF
TRBJ2-2 - - 14 TRBV7-2 TGTGCCAGCAGCTCGACCCCGGACACCGGGGAGCTGTTTTTT CASSSTPDTGELFF
TRBJ2-5 TRBD2 - 16 TRBV6-2/TRBV6-3 TGTGCCAGCAGTTACTCGATTGGGACTAGCGGAGAGGCCCAGTACTTC CASSYSIGTSGEAQYF
TRBJ2-2 TRBD1 - 15 TRBV18 TGTGCCAGCTCACGGGACAGGGGAAGTGCCGGGGAGCTGTTTTTT CASSRDRGSAGELFF
TRBJ2-1 TRBD2 many 15 TRBV5-1 TGCGCCAGCAGCTTGGGACTAGCGGGGGACAATGAGCAGTTCTTC CASSLGLAGDNEQFF
TRBJ2-1 TRBD2 many 16 TRBV24-1 TGTGCCACCAGTGATTTGCGGCCGGGGGGGCATAATGAGCAGTTCTTC CATSDLRPGGHNEQFF
TRBJ1-5 - few 15 TRBV5-1 TGCGCCAGCAGCTTGGGACAGTATAGCAATCAGCCCCAGCATTTT CASSLGQYSNQPQHF